This is a list of T cell receptor beta chains from one sample in a study of beta chain features in type 1 diabetes. Sequencing used immunoSEQ multiplex PCR; TCRdb keeps in-frame clones, though not all of them. The sample carries about 190,000 clones, approximately 8.1% recorded once. Specimen: central memory CD4+ T cells from blood. These receptors were obtained from a woman aged 40 to 50 with type 1 diabetes. Each CDR3 is given without its conserved first and last residue.

j_gene: TRBJ2-6
v_gene: TRBV5-6
CDR3aa: ASSLDSRSSGANVLT

j_gene: TRBJ1-5
v_gene: TRBV27
CDR3aa: ASSYSRGDQPQH

j_gene: TRBJ2-6
v_gene: TRBV27
CDR3aa: ASSLWGAGANVLT

j_gene: TRBJ2-1
v_gene: TRBV20-1
CDR3aa: SATSREQF

j_gene: TRBJ1-2
v_gene: TRBV6-5
CDR3aa: ASSYSGQDHGYT

j_gene: TRBJ2-1
v_gene: TRBV5-5
CDR3aa: ASSLGRSSYNEQF

j_gene: TRBJ2-7
v_gene: TRBV10-3
CDR3aa: ATRQVAYEQY

j_gene: TRBJ2-3
v_gene: TRBV4-3
CDR3aa: ASSRQLADTQY

j_gene: TRBJ1-2
v_gene: TRBV7-9
CDR3aa: ASSLGDRNYGYT

j_gene: TRBJ1-5
v_gene: TRBV25-1
CDR3aa: ASRPPGEGGNQPQH

j_gene: TRBJ2-7
v_gene: TRBV6-5
CDR3aa: ATRQSSYEQY

j_gene: TRBJ2-2
v_gene: TRBV7-2
CDR3aa: ASSLPGQASPGELF

j_gene: TRBJ2-3
v_gene: TRBV7-8
CDR3aa: ASSPGPSTDTQY

j_gene: TRBJ1-1
v_gene: TRBV7-3
CDR3aa: ASSLRSGSETEAF

j_gene: TRBJ1-1
v_gene: TRBV4-2
CDR3aa: ASSQTGQQNTEAF

j_gene: TRBJ2-1
v_gene: TRBV5-1
CDR3aa: ASSSVTGALINEQF

j_gene: TRBJ1-2
v_gene: TRBV14
CDR3aa: ASSQGTGQGARGYT

j_gene: TRBJ2-5
v_gene: TRBV9
CDR3aa: ASSPGLAGEETQY

j_gene: TRBJ2-5
v_gene: TRBV28
CDR3aa: ASRGGETQY

j_gene: TRBJ1-5
v_gene: TRBV19
CDR3aa: ASSSRGSFGNQPQH

j_gene: TRBJ2-1
v_gene: TRBV29-1
CDR3aa: SVEDTGDSEDEQF

j_gene: TRBJ1-2
v_gene: TRBV4-2
CDR3aa: ASSFGGKGAGGYT

j_gene: TRBJ1-1
v_gene: TRBV5-1
CDR3aa: ASSLEQGKSAEAF

j_gene: TRBJ1-2
v_gene: TRBV29-1
CDR3aa: SVLTGVNYGYT

j_gene: TRBJ1-6
v_gene: TRBV7-2
CDR3aa: ASSLGTTQNSPLH

j_gene: TRBJ2-6
v_gene: TRBV18
CDR3aa: ASSPTQAKGVSGANVLT

j_gene: TRBJ1-2
v_gene: TRBV30
CDR3aa: AWSQGRGYT

j_gene: TRBJ1-4
v_gene: TRBV4-1
CDR3aa: ASSQDGSRGEKLF

j_gene: TRBJ2-6
v_gene: TRBV5-1
CDR3aa: ASSFGGAGANVLT

j_gene: TRBJ2-7
v_gene: TRBV2
CDR3aa: ASSEQGVFEQY

j_gene: TRBJ2-1
v_gene: TRBV5-6
CDR3aa: ASSYYDNEQF

j_gene: TRBJ2-7
v_gene: TRBV6-5
CDR3aa: ASRPPGQSPTRQY

j_gene: TRBJ2-6
v_gene: TRBV4-3
CDR3aa: ASSQEYSSGANVLT

j_gene: TRBJ1-5
v_gene: TRBV19
CDR3aa: ATARGLVQPQH

j_gene: TRBJ1-2
v_gene: TRBV6-6
CDR3aa: ASSSSGTGQGGYT

j_gene: TRBJ2-3
v_gene: TRBV29-1
CDR3aa: SVDPRLTSLDTQY

j_gene: TRBJ1-2
v_gene: TRBV28
CDR3aa: ASSFSGSKRGYT

j_gene: TRBJ2-7
v_gene: TRBV7-2
CDR3aa: ASSSRLAGASYEQY

j_gene: TRBJ2-7
v_gene: TRBV18
CDR3aa: ASSPRPTGSINEQY

j_gene: TRBJ1-5
v_gene: TRBV30
CDR3aa: AWSVFGNQPQH

j_gene: TRBJ1-6
v_gene: TRBV7-6
CDR3aa: ASSPLDSSPLH

j_gene: TRBJ2-3
v_gene: TRBV29-1
CDR3aa: SQQGPTLDTQY

j_gene: TRBJ2-7
v_gene: TRBV13
CDR3aa: ASSPKRQGLGYEQY

j_gene: TRBJ2-7
v_gene: TRBV29-1
CDR3aa: SVDGAQSYEQY

j_gene: TRBJ1-2
v_gene: TRBV2
CDR3aa: ASSPGQGGSDGYT

j_gene: TRBJ1-3
v_gene: TRBV5-4
CDR3aa: ASSLSTGTGNTIY

j_gene: TRBJ2-3
v_gene: TRBV28
CDR3aa: ASSLGQGPTDTQY

j_gene: TRBJ1-2
v_gene: TRBV11-2
CDR3aa: ASRTNYGYT

j_gene: TRBJ1-2
v_gene: TRBV6-5
CDR3aa: ASSRPGQGYGYT

j_gene: TRBJ2-3
v_gene: TRBV4-2
CDR3aa: ASSQTQREADTQY

j_gene: TRBJ1-1
v_gene: TRBV18
CDR3aa: ASSPQGNTEAF

j_gene: TRBJ1-4
v_gene: TRBV11-2
CDR3aa: ASSTQDRENEKLF

j_gene: TRBJ1-2
v_gene: TRBV27
CDR3aa: ASSYIFGTDGYT

j_gene: TRBJ1-1
v_gene: TRBV7-9
CDR3aa: ASSFPRDSTEAF